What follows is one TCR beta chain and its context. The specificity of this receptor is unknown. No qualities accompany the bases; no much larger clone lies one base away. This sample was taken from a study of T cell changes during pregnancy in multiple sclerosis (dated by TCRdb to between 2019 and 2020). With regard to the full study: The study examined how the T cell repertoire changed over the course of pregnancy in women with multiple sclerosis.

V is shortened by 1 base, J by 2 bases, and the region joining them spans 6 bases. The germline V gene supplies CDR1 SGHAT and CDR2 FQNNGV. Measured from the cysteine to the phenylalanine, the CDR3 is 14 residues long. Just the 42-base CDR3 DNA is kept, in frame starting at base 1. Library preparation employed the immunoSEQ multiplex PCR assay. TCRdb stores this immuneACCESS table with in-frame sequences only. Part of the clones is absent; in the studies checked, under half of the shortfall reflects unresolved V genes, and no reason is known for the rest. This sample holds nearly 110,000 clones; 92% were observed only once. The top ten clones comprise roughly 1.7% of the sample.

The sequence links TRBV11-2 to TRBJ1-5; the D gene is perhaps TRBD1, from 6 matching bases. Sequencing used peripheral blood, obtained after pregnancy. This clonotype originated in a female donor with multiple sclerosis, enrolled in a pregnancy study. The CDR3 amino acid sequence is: CASSLAGGNQPQHF. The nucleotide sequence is TGTGCCAGCAGCTTAGCAGGGGGCAATCAGCCCCAGCATTTT.